This TCR beta chain was obtained from a study of cytomegalovirus exposure and HLA in healthy donors. As to this clone: Its antigen is unknown.

Overall study findings and caveats: Later, an analysis found that common viral pathogens appeared to be linked with several of the most significant clusters. According to an earlier analysis, most TCR beta V segments yielded productive rearrangements about 87% or about 30% of the time.

There are 14 residues in the CDR3. V was pared by 0 bases and J by 4 bases, with 7 bases between. Germline V lookup: CDR1 MGHDK, CDR2 SYGVNS. In the PCR, 60 Vbeta and 13 Jbeta primers were used. Repertoires were generated with immunoSEQ multiplex PCR, while TCRdb's copy carries only in-frame clones and drops some. This sample has about 130,000 clones, with about 79% found just once. What was sequenced was PBMCs. The V and J genes are TRBV25-1 and TRBJ1-5; no reliable D call. The sequence derives from a woman between 45 and 60 years old in good health and CMV-seronegative. DNA for the CDR3: TGTGCCAGCAGTGAATATTCCGGGAATCAGCCCCAGCATTTT. Translation: CASSEYSGNQPQHF.